These 29 T cell receptor beta chains originate from one sample sequenced in a study of T cell changes during pregnancy in multiple sclerosis. Generated by immunoSEQ multiplex PCR, the TCRdb table keeps only in-frame clones and is missing some. This sample yields about 38,000 clones, of which about 91% are seen a single time; 9% to 13% belongs to the top ten. This specimen consisted of CD8+ T cells from peripheral blood mononuclear cells, obtained after pregnancy. The source is a female donor with multiple sclerosis, enrolled in a pregnancy study.

This sequence joins TRBV9 and TRBJ1-1; D remains unclear. CDR3 length equals 12 residues. Germline V gene lookup returns CDR1 SGDLS and CDR2 YYNGEE. V gave up 4 bases and J gave up 6 bases, with 10 bases separating them. CDR3 DNA sequence: TGTGCCAGCAGCTCCGACTCCCCTGAAGCTTTCTTT. It translates to CASSSDSPEAFF. The full variable domain, in which reference TRBV9 and TRBJ1-1 provide the parts outside the CDR3, is DSGVTQTPKHLITATGQRVTLRCSPRSGDLSVYWYQQSLDQGLQFLIQYYNGEERAKGNILERFSAQQFPDLHSELNLSSLELGDSALYFCASSSDSPEAFFGQGTRLTVV.

The chain recombines TRBV19 with TRBJ2-7; the match to TRBD1 covers 12 bases. Germline V gene lookup returns CDR1 LNHDA and CDR2 SQIVND (reference sequence). This CDR3 has 16 residues. The V gene end was trimmed by 7 bases and the J gene end by 6 bases; junction bases not matched to a gene: 13. The CDR3 DNA follows: TGTGCCAGTACCTCCAAAGGCGGGACAGGGGGCTCCGAGCAGTACTTC. Translating it yields CASTSKGGTGGSEQYF.

This chain uses TRBV5-6 with TRBJ1-1; D remains unclear. This CDR3 comprises 14 residues. Trimming pared 2 bases from V and 4 bases from J, leaving 12 bases between. In germline, CDR1 is SGHDT, CDR2 YYEEEE. Written as DNA, the CDR3 is TGTGCCAGCAGCTTACCCTATCGGGGCACTGAAGCTTTCTTT. The encoded protein is CASSLPYRGTEAFF.

This CDR3 reads CASSTSFPNTDTQYF. Written as DNA, the CDR3 is TGTGCCAGCAGTACTAGCTTTCCTAACACAGATACGCAGTATTTT. The chain joins TRBV7-9 to TRBJ2-3; possible D gene TRBD2, 6 bases. Trimming removed 6 bases at V and 2 bases at J, with 15 bases between. Germline lookup yields CDR1 SEHNR and CDR2 FQNEAQ (reference sequence). The CDR3 is 15 residues long.

V is TRBV27 and J is TRBJ1-1, with 7 nucleotides matching TRBD1. Germline V lookup: CDR1 MNHEY, CDR2 SMNVEV (reference sequence). The CDR3 consists of 14 residues. V dropped 5 bases and J dropped 0; count of bases not matched to a gene: 3. This CDR3 is CASSRGQLNTEAFF. The CDR3 DNA follows: TGTGCCAGCAGTAGGGGACAGTTGAACACTGAAGCTTTCTTT.

V gene TRBV7-2 combines with J gene TRBJ2-7; TRBD1 matches at 7 bases. Germline trimming cut 3 bases from V and 0 bases from J; bases unmatched to any gene: 2. This CDR3 spans 14 amino acids. CDR1 is SGHTA and CDR2 is FQGNSA in the germline V gene. The chain's CDR3 is CASSLTGSSYEQYF. The CDR3 nucleotides are TGTGCCAGCAGCTTGACAGGGAGCTCCTACGAGCAGTACTTC.

The CDR3 DNA reads as TGTGCCAGCAGGGTCAGTGGGCAGGGGGGCCTGGATGGCTACACCTTC. Its translation: CASRVSGQGGLDGYTF. V usage is TRBV9 and J usage is TRBJ1-2, with TRBD1 identical over 7 bases. The CDR3 extends over 16 amino acids. Germline trimming cut 5 bases from V and 6 bases from J; bases unmatched to any gene: 16. The germline V gene encodes CDR1 SGDLS and CDR2 YYNGEE.

CDR3 region: CASSAGQGIYEQYF. For the CDR3, the DNA is TGTGCCAGCAGCGCGGGACAGGGGATCTACGAGCAGTACTTC. This chain connects TRBV27 to TRBJ2-7; 10 bases map to TRBD1. J was trimmed by 3 bases and V by 6 bases; bases with no gene match: 5. CDR3 length: 14 amino acids. Germline-derived CDR1 and CDR2 are MNHEY and SMNVEV (reference sequence).

The rearrangement uses TRBV27 and TRBJ1-2; D remains ambiguous. Germline V gives CDR1 MNHEY, CDR2 SMNVEV (reference sequence). The CDR3 extends over 15 amino acids. Trimming took off 2 bases at V and 4 bases at J, with 14 bases between the two ends. The chain's CDR3 is CASSLDQSGSYGYTF. The DNA of the CDR3 is TGTGCCAGCAGTTTAGATCAGAGTGGGAGCTATGGCTACACCTTC.

This chain links TRBV2 with TRBJ1-2; D is undetermined. This CDR3 has 14 residues. Germline V CDR1 and CDR2: SNHLY, FYNNEI. The V gene lost 8 bases and the J gene lost 8 bases, with 21 bases spanning the gap. CDR3 nucleotide sequence: TGTGCCAGCGTTTTCCTGAATCGATCTAAAGGCTACACCTTC. Protein product: CASVFLNRSKGYTF.

The J gene is TRBJ2-2, the V gene TRBV7-3, with a possible D match to TRBD1 (5 bases). Germline loops: CDR1 SGHTA, CDR2 FQGTGA. The CDR3 length is 19 residues. Trimming took 1 base from V and 0 from J, leaving 18 bases between them. CDR3 DNA: TGTGCCAGCAGCTTAAGAGGCCAGGGCCCCCGACCGAACACCGGGGAGCTGTTTTTT. This sequence encodes CASSLRGQGPRPNTGELFF.

The chain links TRBV19 to TRBJ2-2; TRBD2 is a possible D gene (6 bases). The CDR3 totals 15 residues. Between the trimmed V and J ends, which lost 3 bases and 3 bases, there was a span of 11 bases. Germline V gene data show CDR1 as LNHDA and CDR2 as SQIVND (reference sequence). Written as DNA, the CDR3 is TGTGCCAGTAGTATCATCGCGGGGTACACCGGGGAGCTGTTTTTT. Its translation: CASSIIAGYTGELFF.

The genes are TRBV10-1 and TRBJ2-1; D is undetermined. Trimming stripped 3 bases from V and 0 bases from J, with 15 bases between. CDR3 length equals 17 residues. Germline V CDR1 and CDR2: WNHNN, SYGVQD (reference sequence). CDR3 protein: CASSEGGGFSSYNEQFF. For the CDR3, the DNA is TGCGCCAGCAGTGAAGGTGGCGGATTTAGCTCCTACAATGAGCAGTTCTTC.

Written as DNA, the CDR3 is TGCGCCAGCAGCCAAGTTTCATCGTCAGGCCAGCCCCAGCATTTT. It encodes CASSQVSSSGQPQHF. This chain joins TRBV4-1 and TRBJ1-5; D is ambiguous. V was pared by 1 base and J by 7 bases, with 14 bases between. In germline, CDR1 is MGHRA, CDR2 YSYEKL. This CDR3 has 15 residues.

In this sample, this clone turned up a few times. J is TRBJ2-1 and V is TRBV27; 13 bases agree with TRBD2. V was clipped by 5 bases and J by 7 bases; unmatched bases: 5. This CDR3 contains 15 residues. Germline V CDR1 and CDR2: MNHEY, SMNVEV (reference sequence). CDR3 protein: CASSPTSGRGNEQFF. Written as DNA, the CDR3 is TGTGCCAGCAGTCCTACTAGCGGGAGGGGGAATGAGCAGTTCTTC.

This chain links TRBV4-2 with TRBJ1-2; the match to TRBD1 covers 8 bases. CDR3 length equals 14 residues. V was pared by 5 bases and J by 8 bases, with 10 bases of the junction left unmatched. The V gene's germline CDR1 is LGHNA and CDR2 YNFKEQ. The chain's CDR3 is CASSNDRDRRGYTF. The CDR3 region has the DNA TGTGCCAGCAGCAACGACCGGGACAGGAGGGGCTACACCTTC.

V usage is TRBV29-1 and J usage is TRBJ1-4; 8 nucleotides align to TRBD1. Germline CDR1 SQVTM, CDR2 ANQGSEA. Losses at the gene ends were 7 bases for V and 4 bases for J; bases not matched to a gene: 5. This CDR3 spans 13 amino acids. The CDR3 DNA follows: TGCAGCGCACGGACAGGGAGTAATGAAAAACTGTTTTTT. Encoded protein: CSARTGSNEKLFF.

The CDR3 spells CASREGSSYEQYF. The CDR3, as DNA: TGTGCCAGCAGGGAGGGCAGCTCCTACGAGCAGTACTTC. V usage is TRBV6-5 and J usage is TRBJ2-7, with D perhaps matching TRBD2 (6 bases). The CDR3 has 13 amino acids. V was trimmed by 6 bases and J by 0 bases, leaving 9 bases between them. Germline assignment: CDR1 MNHEY and CDR2 SVGAGI.

The chain is built from TRBV9 and TRBJ2-3; D call uncertain. CDR1 is SGDLS, CDR2 YYNGEE, per germline. V gave up 0 bases and J gave up 0 bases, with 11 bases separating them. The CDR3 covers 16 residues. CDR3 residues: CASSVGSQTSTDTQYF. CDR3 DNA sequence: TGTGCCAGCAGCGTAGGGTCCCAGACTAGCACAGATACGCAGTATTTT.

The chain couples TRBV9 to TRBJ1-4; no firm D call. The CDR3 length is 15 residues. The V end was cut by 1 base, the J end by 5 bases, with 12 bases between. CDR1 is SGDLS, CDR2 YYNGEE, per germline. The CDR3 DNA is TGTGCCAGCAGCGTACCAGGTGGCCCAAATGAAAAACTGTTTTTT. It translates to CASSVPGGPNEKLFF.

The rearrangement links TRBV27 to TRBJ1-3; D possibly corresponds to TRBD1 (6 bases). There are 17 residues in the CDR3. Trimming left V 5 bases short and J 1 base short, with 18 bases between. CDR1 is MNHEY and CDR2 is SMNVEV in the germline V gene (reference sequence). CDR3 DNA: TGTGCCAGCAGTCCCCACTCCCCAGGGGAATCTGGAAACACCATATATTTT. It translates to CASSPHSPGESGNTIYF.

The rearrangement uses TRBV7-9 and TRBJ2-5, with 9 bases matching TRBD2. Germline CDR1 SEHNR, CDR2 FQNEAQ (reference sequence). The CDR3 loop spans 17 amino acids. V lost 2 bases to trimming and J lost 2 bases; unmatched junction nucleotides: 9. CDR3 residues: CASSLLRRLAEQETQYF. The DNA of the CDR3 is TGTGCCAGCAGCTTATTAAGGAGACTAGCGGAGCAAGAGACCCAGTACTTC.

V gene TRBV7-9 combines with J gene TRBJ1-4; no clear D gene. The V gene lost 5 bases and the J gene lost 8 bases, with 18 bases spanning the gap. Germline V gene data show CDR1 as SEHNR and CDR2 as FQNEAQ (reference sequence). The CDR3 is 15 amino acids. CDR3 DNA: TGTGCCAGCAGCCCCAGGACTCTTCACCGGGAAAAACTGTTTTTT. Residues: CASSPRTLHREKLFF. Combining the CDR3 with reference TRBV7-9 and TRBJ1-4 gives the whole variable domain DTGVSQNPRHKITKRGQNVTFRCDPISEHNRLYWYRQTLGQGPEFLTYFQNEAQLEKSRLLSDRFSAERPKGSFSTLEIQRTEQGDSAMYLCASSPRTLHREKLFFGSGTQLSVL.

The table lists this clone with a count of one. The chain couples TRBV14 to TRBJ2-2; D is unresolved. This CDR3 has 13 residues. Germline CDR1 and CDR2: SGHDN and FVKESK. V was shortened by 4 bases and J by 7 bases, with 10 bases between the two germline ends. In DNA form, the CDR3 reads TGTGCCAGCAGCCTATATTTCGGCGGGGAGCTGTTTTTT. Residues: CASSLYFGGELFF.

This chain connects TRBV11-3 to TRBJ2-7, with TRBD2 identical over 7 bases. The CDR3 is 17 residues long. V was pared by 3 bases and J by 4 bases, with 15 bases of the junction left unmatched. Germline lookup yields CDR1 SGHNT and CDR2 YENEEA. The CDR3 nucleotides are TGTGCCAGCAGCTTTTCAGATAAAGCCGGGGGGAGGTACGAGCAGTACTTC. This codes for CASSFSDKAGGRYEQYF.

J is TRBJ1-4 and V is TRBV9; the D is unclear. V was clipped by 4 bases and J by 8 bases, with 18 bases between them. The germline gives CDR1 SGDLS, CDR2 YYNGEE. CDR3 length: 15 amino acids. CDR3 sequence reads: CASSPEPRSGEKLFF. CDR3 nucleotides: TGTGCCAGCAGCCCCGAGCCCAGGTCAGGCGAAAAACTGTTTTTT.

V and J are TRBV13 and TRBJ2-5; D possibly corresponds to TRBD2 (5 bases). The CDR3 is 14 residues long. V was clipped by 5 bases and J by 4 bases, with 14 bases between them. The germline CDR1 and CDR2 sequences are PRHDT and FYEKMQ (reference sequence). CDR3 coding DNA: TGTGCCAGCAGCGGACCTGGAGGTGGAGAGACCCAGTACTTC. Residues: CASSGPGGGETQYF.

The V call is TRBV15, the J call TRBJ2-2; 7 nucleotides line up with TRBD2. The CDR3 consists of 13 residues. V was pared by 8 bases and J by 2 bases, with 2 bases of the junction left unmatched. The germline V gene encodes CDR1 LNHNV and CDR2 YYDKDF (reference sequence). The CDR3 coding sequence is TGTGCCACCCGGGACTATAACACCGGGGAGCTGTTTTTT. Encoded protein: CATRDYNTGELFF.

This rearrangement joins TRBV9 to TRBJ2-1; D ambiguous. Germline values: CDR1 SGDLS, CDR2 YYNGEE. With 3 bases removed from V and 9 bases from J, the gap between germline ends came to 10 bases. The CDR3 is 12 residues long. CDR3 loop: CASSATSREQFF. CDR3 DNA sequence: TGTGCCAGCAGCGCAACGAGCCGTGAGCAGTTCTTC.